Sequencing of this T cell receptor (beta chain) was carried out in a study of neurological immune-mediated disorders. In this sample, this clonotype turned up many times. Noted time point: longitudinal time-point 3. From 2 million PBMCs stored at -80 C, the unsorted libraries were generated. Germline V gene lookup returns CDR1 SGHKS and CDR2 YYEKEE (reference sequence). The junction had 9 bases not matched to a gene; V was cut back by 4 bases and J by 3 bases. This CDR3 spans 15 amino acids. TCRdb passed the 5' RACE reads through MiXCR, listing each CDR3 protein once. The sample carries 84,000 or so distinct CDR3 sequences, roughly 4.5% recorded once.

The specimen sequenced was PBMCs. The rearrangement joins TRBV5-5 to TRBJ2-7, with 8 bases lining up with TRBD1. The source of this sequence is a woman aged 55-75 years with multiple sclerosis. CDR3 DNA: TGTGCCAGCAGCCAGGGGGGACAGGACTTCTACGAGCAGTACTTC. It codes for CASSQGGQDFYEQYF.